The 10 T cell receptor beta chains listed next were all sequenced from one sample in a study of blood T cell repertoires in COVID-19 (dated by TCRdb to between 2020 and 2021). To prepare the library, the immunoSEQ multiplex PCR assay was applied. Here the immuneACCESS table is served through TCRdb, limited to in-frame sequences with V and J called. Missing clones are a known gap in these copies; in checked studies unresolved V genes cover under half, and the rest lacks a known reason. Across this sample there are around 250,000 clones, with 80% to 90% seen only once. Of the sample, around 3.2% falls within the top ten clones. The sample was PBMCs or T cells enriched from blood (not recorded which). The receptors here all came from a woman in her thirties or forties who had been exposed to COVID-19.

This rearrangement joins TRBV2 to TRBJ2-4, with 10 bases identical to TRBD2. Germline trimming cut 2 bases from V and 15 bases from J; bases unmatched to any gene: 10. Germline V gives CDR1 SNHLY, CDR2 FYNNEI. The CDR3 is 14 amino acids. In DNA, the CDR3 is TGTGCCAGCAGTGAAAGAGCGGGAGGGGCTTCGCGGTACTTC. This gives the protein CASSERAGGASRYF.

The V and J genes are TRBV18 and TRBJ2-7, with D tentatively TRBD1 (6 bases). This CDR3 is 14 amino acids long. The V and J ends lost 3 bases and 2 bases respectively, with 11 bases between them. Looked up from germline, CDR1 is KGHSH and CDR2 is LQKENI. Here the CDR3 DNA reads TGTGCCAGCTCACCTGGGGCAGGGGCCTACGAGCAGTACGTC. Protein: CASSPGAGAYEQYV.

V is TRBV30 and J is TRBJ2-7; D might be TRBD1 (5 bases). CDR3 length: 15 amino acids. Trimming shortened V by 1 base and J by 3 bases, and 16 bases separated the two germline ends. Germline CDR1 GTSNPN, CDR2 SVGIG (reference sequence). The DNA of the CDR3 is TGTGCCTGGAGTGGCAAGACAGCGACTTACTACGAGCAGTACTTC. Translation gives CAWSGKTATYYEQYF. Based on the CDR3 plus reference TRBV30 and TRBJ2-7, the full variable domain is SQTIHQWPATLVQPVGSPLSLECTVEGTSNPNLYWYRQAAGRGLQLLFYSVGIGQISSEVPQNLSASRPQDRQFILSSKKLLLSDSGFYLCAWSGKTATYYEQYFGPGTRLTVT.

This chain links TRBV2 with TRBJ1-1; D is uncertain. Germline assignment: CDR1 SNHLY and CDR2 FYNNEI. The V and J ends lost 2 bases and 7 bases respectively, with 11 bases between them. The CDR3 has 13 residues. CDR3 sequence: CASSESIQIEAFF. CDR3 DNA sequence: TGTGCCAGCAGTGAAAGTATCCAGATTGAAGCTTTCTTT.

This clone showed up just once. The CDR3: CASTSLSGTGERADEQFF. The CDR3 DNA is TGTGCCAGCACCTCCCTCTCCGGGACAGGGGAACGGGCTGATGAGCAGTTCTTC. This sequence joins TRBV28 and TRBJ2-1, with 10 bases fitting TRBD1. Germline V gene sequence: CDR1 MDHEN, CDR2 SYDVKM. The V gene end was trimmed by 7 bases and the J gene end by 8 bases; junction bases not matched to a gene: 20. The CDR3 has 18 residues.

This clone was observed a single time. The V gene is TRBV10-3, the J gene TRBJ2-2; D perhaps matches TRBD1 (5 bases). Trimming removed 7 bases from V and 3 bases from J, with 9 bases in between. The CDR3 contains 13 residues. The germline V gene has CDR1 ENHRY and CDR2 SYGVKD. Written as DNA, the CDR3 is TGTGCCATCACAGACAGCGACACCGGGGAGCTGTTTTTT. Its translation is CAITDSDTGELFF.

This clone appeared a single time. The chain recombines TRBV27 with TRBJ1-6; a possible D gene is TRBD1 (5 bases). V gave up 10 bases and J gave up 14 bases, with 18 bases separating them. Germline loops: CDR1 MNHEY, CDR2 SMNVEV (reference sequence). The CDR3 has 12 residues. The CDR3 loop reads CATWGPGGALHF. The CDR3 nucleotides are TGTGCCACGTGGGGACCCGGGGGAGCCCTCCACTTT.

The V call is TRBV10-3, the J call TRBJ1-1; D possibly corresponds to TRBD1 (6 bases). CDR3 length: 12 amino acids. V dropped 6 bases and J dropped 5 bases, with 10 bases sitting between them. Germline lookup yields CDR1 ENHRY and CDR2 SYGVKD. CDR3 region: CAISSGETEAFF. CDR3 sequence (DNA): TGTGCCATCAGCTCAGGGGAAACTGAAGCTTTCTTT.

This chain joins TRBV6-4 and TRBJ2-5; D is unclear. CDR1 and CDR2 from the germline V gene are MRHNA and SNTAGT. The CDR3 is made up of 10 amino acids. V lost 6 bases and J 10 bases, leaving 9 bases between the germline ends. The CDR3 reads CASRGLVQYF. CDR3 sequence (DNA): TGTGCCAGCAGGGGCTTGGTCCAGTACTTC.

This clone was observed a handful of times. The chain employs TRBV27 and TRBJ1-2, with D unresolved. Germline CDR1 and CDR2: MNHEY and SMNVEV (reference sequence). The V end lost 0 bases, the J end lost 4 bases, and 12 bases lay between the germline ends. CDR3 length: 15 amino acids. Here the CDR3 reads CASSLSQPQLYGYTF. The CDR3 DNA reads as TGTGCCAGCAGTTTATCACAGCCCCAACTCTATGGCTACACCTTC.